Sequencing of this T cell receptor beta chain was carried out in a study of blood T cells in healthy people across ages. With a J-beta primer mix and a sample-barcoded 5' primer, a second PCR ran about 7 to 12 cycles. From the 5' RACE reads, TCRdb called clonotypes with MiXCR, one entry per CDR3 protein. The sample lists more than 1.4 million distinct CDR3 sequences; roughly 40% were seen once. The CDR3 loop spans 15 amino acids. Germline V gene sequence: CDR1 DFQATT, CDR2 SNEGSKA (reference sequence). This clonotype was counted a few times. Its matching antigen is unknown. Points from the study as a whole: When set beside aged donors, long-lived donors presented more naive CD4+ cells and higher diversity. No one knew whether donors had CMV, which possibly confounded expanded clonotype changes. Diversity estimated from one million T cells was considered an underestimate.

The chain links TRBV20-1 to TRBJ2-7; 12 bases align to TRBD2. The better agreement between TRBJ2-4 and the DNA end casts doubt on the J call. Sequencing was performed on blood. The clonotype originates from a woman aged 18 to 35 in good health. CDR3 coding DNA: TGCAGTGCTAGTGTCCTAGCGGGAGGGCCGGACATTCAGTACTTC. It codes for CSASVLAGGPDIQYF.